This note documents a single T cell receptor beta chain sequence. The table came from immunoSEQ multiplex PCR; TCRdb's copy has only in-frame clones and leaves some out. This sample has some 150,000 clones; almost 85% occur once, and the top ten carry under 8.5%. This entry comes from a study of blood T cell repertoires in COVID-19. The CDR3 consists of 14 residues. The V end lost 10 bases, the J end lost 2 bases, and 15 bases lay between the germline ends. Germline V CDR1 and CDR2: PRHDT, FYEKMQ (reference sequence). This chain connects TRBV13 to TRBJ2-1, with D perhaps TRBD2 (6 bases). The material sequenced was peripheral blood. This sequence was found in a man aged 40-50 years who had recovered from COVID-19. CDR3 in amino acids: CAIHRAGTYNEQFF. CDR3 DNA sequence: TGTGCCATCCACCGGGCGGGGACCTACAATGAGCAGTTCTTC.